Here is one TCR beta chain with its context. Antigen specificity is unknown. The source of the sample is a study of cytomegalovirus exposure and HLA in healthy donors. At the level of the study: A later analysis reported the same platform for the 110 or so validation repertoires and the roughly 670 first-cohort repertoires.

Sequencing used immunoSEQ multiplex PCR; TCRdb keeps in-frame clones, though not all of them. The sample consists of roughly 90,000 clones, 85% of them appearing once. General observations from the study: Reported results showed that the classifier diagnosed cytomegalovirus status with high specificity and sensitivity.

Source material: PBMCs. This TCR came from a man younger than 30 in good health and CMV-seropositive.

CDR3 DNA: TGTGCCAGCAACCAGGTCTTTCGCGAGCAGTACTTC. This translates into CASNQVFREQYF. The chain links TRBV2 to TRBJ2-7; D remains unclear. Trimming cost V 7 bases and J 6 bases, with 13 bases left between them. This CDR3 region has 12 residues. The germline V gene encodes CDR1 SNHLY and CDR2 FYNNEI.